This TCR beta chain was sequenced for a study of tumor-infiltrating lymphocytes in primary liver carcinoma. Per germline, CDR1 MNHEY and CDR2 SVGAGI. CDR3 length: 15 amino acids. TCR beta cDNA was made from 500 ng total RNA with a constant-region primer. Libraries for TCR beta were built through three nested multiplex PCR rounds, which together made up a slightly modified ARM-PCR procedure. Each of the first two PCR rounds ran approximately 10 cycles with TRBV1-TRBV30 forward and C-beta reverse primers. TCRdb re-called the multiplex PCR reads with MiXCR, one entry per CDR3 protein. The table has about 100,000 distinct CDR3 sequences, roughly 69% seen once. As to this clonotype: Sequence at one end of the junction differs from germline and may be a read error.

Joint extraction of RNA and DNA used roughly 20-32 mg of bulk tissue that was unsorted. Sequencing used liver tumor tissue from sampling region 5. Subset in this sample: tumor region T5, tumor centre. The receptor comes from a woman in her sixties or seventies with primary liver carcinoma and hepatitis B virus infection. V and J are TRBV6-5 and TRBJ2-7; 11 nucleotides align to TRBD2. The CDR3 region has the DNA TGTGCAAGCAGTCACGTAGCGGGAGGGGTTTACGAGCAGTACTTC. Translation: CASSHVAGGVYEQYF.